These T cell receptor beta chains were read from a single sample in a study of blood T cell repertoires in COVID-19. Some clones are missing from TCRdb's copy, which holds only in-frame ones; the method was immunoSEQ multiplex PCR. Among 45,000 to 55,000 clones listed, roughly 85% were seen once. Sequencing input: peripheral blood. Receptor source: a human donor in a cohort sampled during active COVID-19. Both conserved end residues are part of each CDR3. The order of the fields is clone size, V gene, J gene, D gene, CDR3 DNA, CDR3 protein. D genes are given only for firm matches. Not all rows give a size; the values are once, few, many and, for expanded clones, a class.

size: -
V: TRBV2
J: TRBJ2-2
D: TRBD2
DNA: TGTGCCAGCAGCCAAAAGCGGGGCGGGGAGCTGTTTTTT
CDR3: CASSQKRGGELFF

size: -
V: TRBV4-3
J: TRBJ1-1
D: TRBD1
DNA: TGCGCCAGCAGCCAATTTGCCAGGGGGCGGGACACTGAAGCTTTCTTT
CDR3: CASSQFARGRDTEAFF

size: -
V: TRBV19
J: TRBJ2-6
D: -
DNA: TGTGCCAGTAGTCAATACAGGCATGGTGGGGCCAACGTCCTGACTTTC
CDR3: CASSQYRHGGANVLTF

size: -
V: TRBV4-1
J: TRBJ2-7
D: -
DNA: TGCGCCAGCAGCCAAGATATTGGGGGCACCCCCTACGAGCAGTACTTC
CDR3: CASSQDIGGTPYEQYF

size: -
V: TRBV14
J: TRBJ2-6
D: -
DNA: TGTGCCAGCAGCCGCCGACAGTACTCTGGGGCCAACGTCCTGACTTTC
CDR3: CASSRRQYSGANVLTF

size: few
V: TRBV27
J: TRBJ2-5
D: TRBD1
DNA: TGTGCCAGCAGGAGAATGGACAGGGGGATGAGGGAGACCCAGTACTTC
CDR3: CASRRMDRGMRETQYF

size: -
V: TRBV7-2
J: TRBJ2-1
D: -
DNA: TGTGCCAGCAGCTTAGCGAGAACAGATGAGCAGTTCTTC
CDR3: CASSLARTDEQFF

size: -
V: TRBV12-3/TRBV12-4
J: TRBJ1-2
D: TRBD1
DNA: TGTGCCAGCAGAGATCAGGGGGTGGTAGGCTACACCTTC
CDR3: CASRDQGVVGYTF

size: -
V: TRBV5-1
J: TRBJ1-2
D: -
DNA: TGCGCCAGCAGCTTAGACACTTTCTATGGCTACACCTTC
CDR3: CASSLDTFYGYTF

size: few
V: TRBV12-3/TRBV12-4
J: TRBJ2-3
D: -
DNA: TGTGCCAGCAGTCCCCTCCCAGATACGCAGTATTTT
CDR3: CASSPLPDTQYF

size: -
V: TRBV5-4
J: TRBJ2-3
D: -
DNA: TGTGCCAGCAGCTTCAGCGCTCGAGCTAGCACAGATACGCAGTATTTT
CDR3: CASSFSARASTDTQYF

size: once
V: TRBV5-5
J: TRBJ2-7
D: -
DNA: TGTGCCAGCAGCTTCGGACTACACGAGGAGGAGCAGTACTTC
CDR3: CASSFGLHEEEQYF

size: -
V: TRBV28
J: TRBJ2-7
D: TRBD2
DNA: TGTGCCAGCAGTGCTCCTAGCGGGGCCTCCTACGAGCAGTACTTC
CDR3: CASSAPSGASYEQYF

size: medium-sized
V: TRBV6-5
J: TRBJ2-7
D: TRBD1
DNA: TGTGCCAGCAGTCCGGGACAGGGATCCTACGAGCAGTACTTC
CDR3: CASSPGQGSYEQYF

size: -
V: TRBV19
J: TRBJ2-1
D: -
DNA: TGTGCCAGTAGTATTAAGGAGGGGAGACTCAATGAGCAGTTCTTC
CDR3: CASSIKEGRLNEQFF

size: -
V: TRBV7-9
J: TRBJ2-1
D: TRBD2
DNA: TGTGCCAGCAGCTCAGGTAGCGGGTCCCCCTACAATGAGCAGTTCTTC
CDR3: CASSSGSGSPYNEQFF

size: few
V: TRBV9
J: TRBJ1-1
D: TRBD1
DNA: TGTGCCAGCAGCGTGGGACAGGGCCATACCCTAACTGAAGCTTTCTTT
CDR3: CASSVGQGHTLTEAFF

size: -
V: TRBV24-1
J: TRBJ1-2
D: TRBD1
DNA: TGTGCCGTAACGTCGGGACAGACAAACTACACCTTC
CDR3: CAVTSGQTNYTF

size: -
V: TRBV5-1
J: TRBJ2-3
D: -
DNA: TGCGCCAGCAGCTCGCAGGGGTCCACAGATACGCAGTATTTT
CDR3: CASSSQGSTDTQYF

size: -
V: TRBV5-6
J: TRBJ2-7
D: -
DNA: TGTGCCAGCAGCTTGGATGTACTGGAGGGCTACGAGCAGTACTTC
CDR3: CASSLDVLEGYEQYF

size: -
V: TRBV5-4
J: TRBJ1-2
D: -
DNA: TGTGCCAGCAGCGCTGGGGGGGCAAATGATGGCTACACCTTC
CDR3: CASSAGGANDGYTF

size: -
V: TRBV7-9
J: TRBJ2-2
D: -
DNA: TGTGCCAGCAGCCTGCGCGGCCCGAGTGGCGGGGAGCTGTTTTTT
CDR3: CASSLRGPSGGELFF

size: -
V: TRBV4-3
J: TRBJ1-2
D: -
DNA: TGCGCCAGCAGCCAAACGACAGGACTCTATGGCTACACCTTC
CDR3: CASSQTTGLYGYTF

size: -
V: TRBV29-1
J: TRBJ2-7
D: TRBD1
DNA: TGCAGCGTCGCCAGCACAGGGGCGGAGAGTGAAGAGCAGTACTTC
CDR3: CSVASTGAESEEQYF

size: -
V: TRBV7-2
J: TRBJ1-2
D: -
DNA: TGTGCCAGCAGCCCACGACCCGACGGAGTTTATGGCTACACCTTC
CDR3: CASSPRPDGVYGYTF

size: once
V: TRBV12-3/TRBV12-4
J: TRBJ1-2
D: -
DNA: TGTGCCAGCAGTTTTCGTAACTATGGCTACACCTTC
CDR3: CASSFRNYGYTF

size: -
V: TRBV9
J: TRBJ1-1
D: -
DNA: TGTGCCAGCAGCGTAGCTCCGGGGGGCACTGAAGCTTTCTTT
CDR3: CASSVAPGGTEAFF

size: -
V: TRBV7-2
J: TRBJ2-7
D: TRBD1
DNA: TGTGCCAGCAGCTTAGCTGTGAGGTCCAGGGGGAACTACGAGCAGTACTTC
CDR3: CASSLAVRSRGNYEQYF

size: -
V: TRBV5-1
J: TRBJ1-1
D: -
DNA: TGCGCCAGCAGCTGGGGGGGGCCCCAAGGGAACACTGAAGCTTTCTTT
CDR3: CASSWGGPQGNTEAFF

size: -
V: TRBV7-2
J: TRBJ2-7
D: -
DNA: TGTGCCAGCAGCTTAACCCCGCGGTACGAGCAGTACTTC
CDR3: CASSLTPRYEQYF

size: -
V: TRBV6-4
J: TRBJ1-2
D: TRBD1
DNA: TGTGCCAGCAGTGACCGGACAGGGTTAGGCTACACCTTC
CDR3: CASSDRTGLGYTF

size: once
V: TRBV4-3
J: TRBJ2-3
D: TRBD2
DNA: TGCGCCAGCAGCCAAGTGCTAGCGGGGGCCCTCACAGATACGCAGTATTTT
CDR3: CASSQVLAGALTDTQYF

size: -
V: TRBV30
J: TRBJ2-7
D: TRBD2
DNA: TGTGCCTGGAAAACTAGCGGGGGTCCTCGGTCCTACGAGCAGTACTTC
CDR3: CAWKTSGGPRSYEQYF

size: once
V: TRBV29-1
J: TRBJ2-7
D: -
DNA: TGCAGCGGGTACGGGGGTAGCACCTACGAGCAGTACTTC
CDR3: CSGYGGSTYEQYF

size: -
V: TRBV5-1
J: TRBJ1-4
D: -
DNA: TGCGCCAGCAGCTCCGGGAATAATGAAAAACTGTTTTTT
CDR3: CASSSGNNEKLFF

size: -
V: TRBV11-2
J: TRBJ2-5
D: -
DNA: TGTGCCAGCAGCCGTACAGGTATACAAGAGACCCAGTACTTC
CDR3: CASSRTGIQETQYF

size: -
V: TRBV4-2
J: TRBJ1-1
D: -
DNA: TGTGCCAGCAGCCAAGTAGGGACAGAAGCTTTCTTT
CDR3: CASSQVGTEAFF

size: -
V: TRBV12-3/TRBV12-4
J: TRBJ2-2
D: -
DNA: TGTGCCGACAGTAACGCGAACACCGGGGAGCTGTTTTTT
CDR3: CADSNANTGELFF

size: -
V: TRBV28
J: TRBJ1-5
D: -
DNA: TGTGCCAGCAGCTCTACCCAGGGGATTGCTTATCAGCCCCAGCATTTT
CDR3: CASSSTQGIAYQPQHF

size: -
V: TRBV11-2
J: TRBJ2-3
D: TRBD2
DNA: TGTGCCAGCAGCTTCGGACTAGCGGGGGGAGGAGATACGCAGTATTTT
CDR3: CASSFGLAGGGDTQYF

size: -
V: TRBV7-9
J: TRBJ1-1
D: -
DNA: TGTGCCAGCAGCTTACAGGGGAACACTGAAGCTTTCTTT
CDR3: CASSLQGNTEAFF

size: -
V: TRBV27
J: TRBJ2-2
D: TRBD1
DNA: TGTGCCAGCGGGACAGCGAACCTTGAGAACACCGGGGAGCTGTTTTTT
CDR3: CASGTANLENTGELFF

size: -
V: TRBV19
J: TRBJ2-3
D: TRBD2
DNA: TGTGCCAGTAGTATAACTAGCGGGGCCTCACCTAGCACAGATACGCAGTATTTT
CDR3: CASSITSGASPSTDTQYF

size: once
V: TRBV24-1
J: TRBJ2-1
D: TRBD1
DNA: TGTGCCACCAGTGATTCCGGGACAGGGGGTCCTAATGAGCAGTTCTTC
CDR3: CATSDSGTGGPNEQFF

size: -
V: TRBV29-1
J: TRBJ1-4
D: -
DNA: TGCAGCGCCGGACAGAATAATGAAAAACTGTTTTTT
CDR3: CSAGQNNEKLFF

size: -
V: TRBV12-3/TRBV12-4
J: TRBJ1-1
D: -
DNA: TGTGCCAGCAGTTTGTTGGCGAACACTGAAGCTTTCTTT
CDR3: CASSLLANTEAFF

size: few
V: TRBV16
J: TRBJ1-2
D: TRBD1
DNA: TGTGCCAGCAGCCAGTATCGACAGGGCAATGAGTATGGCTACACCTTC
CDR3: CASSQYRQGNEYGYTF

size: -
V: TRBV27
J: TRBJ2-7
D: TRBD2
DNA: TGTGCCAGCAGCCGTTTGGGGGGGTCCTACGAGCAGTACTTC
CDR3: CASSRLGGSYEQYF

size: once
V: TRBV19
J: TRBJ1-5
D: -
DNA: TGTGCCAGTAGTACAGGGCCGGGCAGCAATCAGCCCCAGCATTTT
CDR3: CASSTGPGSNQPQHF

size: -
V: TRBV12-5
J: TRBJ2-7
D: -
DNA: TGTGCTAGTGGTTTGGCTGGGAGCTCCTACGAGCAGTACTTC
CDR3: CASGLAGSSYEQYF

size: -
V: TRBV9
J: TRBJ2-2
D: -
DNA: TGTGCCAGCAGTAGGGGCCTAGGCGTACTACTTGAGAACACCGGGGAGCTGTTTTTT
CDR3: CASSRGLGVLLENTGELFF

size: once
V: TRBV5-8
J: TRBJ1-1
D: -
DNA: TGTGCCAGCAGCTCGGGTGGAATGAACACTGAAGCTTTCTTT
CDR3: CASSSGGMNTEAFF

size: -
V: TRBV9
J: TRBJ2-5
D: -
DNA: TGTGCCAGCAGCGTAGACCCAGGGCAGGAGACCCAGTACTTC
CDR3: CASSVDPGQETQYF

size: once
V: TRBV5-4
J: TRBJ2-2
D: -
DNA: TGTGCCAGCAGCCTTATGCCTGATTTTCCCGGCGGGGAGCTGTTTTTT
CDR3: CASSLMPDFPGGELFF

size: -
V: TRBV19
J: TRBJ2-4
D: -
DNA: TGTGCCAGTAGTCTAGTGCAGGGGGGCAAGGAAGCGGCCAAAAACATTCAGTACTTC
CDR3: CASSLVQGGKEAAKNIQYF

size: -
V: TRBV5-6
J: TRBJ2-5
D: TRBD2
DNA: TGTGCCAGCACCGCAGCGGGGGCGTACCAAGAGACCCAGTACTTC
CDR3: CASTAAGAYQETQYF